Listed below are T cell receptor beta chains from one sample, sequenced in a study of cytomegalovirus exposure and HLA in healthy donors. TCRdb's copy holds only in-frame clones and misses some; the assay was immunoSEQ multiplex PCR. Of roughly 70,000 clones in the sample, around two thirds are singletons; the top ten hold roughly an eighth. The sample comprised PBMCs. These receptors came from a human donor in good health. Both conserved end residues are part of each CDR3. Fields, in order: D gene, V gene, clone size, J gene, CDR3 DNA, CDR3 protein. The D gene is left open where the match is weak. A row's size may be missing; if present it is once, few, many or a size class.

D gene: NA
V gene: TRBV5-4
clone size: NA
J gene: TRBJ2-4
CDR3 DNA: TGTGCCAGCAGCAATGAGGGAGTACTGAAAAACATTCAGTACTTC
CDR3 protein: CASSNEGVLKNIQYF

D gene: TRBD1
V gene: TRBV5-1
clone size: few
J gene: TRBJ1-6
CDR3 DNA: TGCGCCAGCAGCCTAAACCCTACAGGGGACTCACCCCTCCACTTT
CDR3 protein: CASSLNPTGDSPLHF

D gene: NA
V gene: TRBV5-1
clone size: NA
J gene: TRBJ2-1
CDR3 DNA: TGCGCCAGCAGCTTAGCGACCAGCTCCTACAATGAGCAGTTCTTC
CDR3 protein: CASSLATSSYNEQFF

D gene: TRBD2
V gene: TRBV11-2
clone size: NA
J gene: TRBJ2-1
CDR3 DNA: TGTGCCAGCAGCCTACTAGCGGGTACCTACAATGAGCAGTTCTTC
CDR3 protein: CASSLLAGTYNEQFF

D gene: NA
V gene: TRBV11-3
clone size: NA
J gene: TRBJ1-1
CDR3 DNA: TGTGCCAGCAGCTCAGTACACGAGAACACTGAAGCTTTCTTT
CDR3 protein: CASSSVHENTEAFF

D gene: NA
V gene: TRBV7-2
clone size: NA
J gene: TRBJ2-7
CDR3 DNA: TGTGCCAGCAGCTTAGTTGTTCTTCGGCAGGGGAGATACGAGCAGTACTTC
CDR3 protein: CASSLVVLRQGRYEQYF

D gene: NA
V gene: TRBV19
clone size: NA
J gene: TRBJ1-5
CDR3 DNA: TGTGCCAGTACCAGAACCCACTCCGGGGTCCGGGTGGAGCCCCAGCATTTT
CDR3 protein: CASTRTHSGVRVEPQHF

D gene: NA
V gene: TRBV4-1
clone size: NA
J gene: TRBJ2-3
CDR3 DNA: TGCGCCAGCAGCCAAGGGACCGGGACTCCCCAGTATTTT
CDR3 protein: CASSQGTGTPQYF

D gene: NA
V gene: TRBV5-1
clone size: few
J gene: TRBJ1-1
CDR3 DNA: TGCGCCAGCAGCTTGGAGGTGGGCGTACCTGAAGCTTTCTTT
CDR3 protein: CASSLEVGVPEAFF

D gene: TRBD1
V gene: TRBV10-3
clone size: few
J gene: TRBJ2-5
CDR3 DNA: TGTGCCATCGGACAGGGCTCGGAAGAGACCCAGTACTTC
CDR3 protein: CAIGQGSEETQYF

D gene: NA
V gene: TRBV5-1
clone size: once
J gene: TRBJ2-6
CDR3 DNA: TGCGCCAGCAGCTTGGGACAGGTACCCTCTGGGGCCAACGTCCTGACTTTC
CDR3 protein: CASSLGQVPSGANVLTF

D gene: NA
V gene: TRBV6-5
clone size: NA
J gene: TRBJ1-2
CDR3 DNA: TGTGCCAGCAGTTATTACGGCAGGGGCTATGGCTACACCTTC
CDR3 protein: CASSYYGRGYGYTF

D gene: NA
V gene: TRBV5-1
clone size: NA
J gene: TRBJ2-3
CDR3 DNA: TGCGCCAGCAGCTTGGAGTCAATCGATTGGTTCGGGCAGTATTTT
CDR3 protein: CASSLESIDWFGQYF